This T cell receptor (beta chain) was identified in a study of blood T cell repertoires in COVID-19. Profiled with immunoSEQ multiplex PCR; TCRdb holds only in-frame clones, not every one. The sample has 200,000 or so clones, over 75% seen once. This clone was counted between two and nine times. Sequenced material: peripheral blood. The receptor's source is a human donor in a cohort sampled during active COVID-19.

In nucleotides, the CDR3 is TGTGCCAGCAGTTACGCCCAGGGGGAAGGGACTGAAGCTTTCTTT. Amino acid sequence: CASSYAQGEGTEAFF. The genes are TRBV6-2 or TRBV6-3 and TRBJ1-1; 7 positions agree with TRBD1. The germline CDR1 and CDR2 sequences are MNHEY and SVGEGT. V was pared by 2 bases and J by 5 bases, with 8 bases of the junction left unmatched. This CDR3 has 15 residues.